The clone carrying this TCR beta chain was recorded a few times. The antigen is undetermined. Reverse transcribing all isolated RNA meant expressed TCRB transcripts were sequenced. Data came from immunoSEQ multiplex PCR; TCRdb stores just in-frame clones and leaves some out. The repertoire has some 180,000 clones, about 13% of them found once; the top ten carry about 0.66%. The data are from a study of beta chain features in type 1 diabetes. The CDR3 has 12 amino acids. The germline gives CDR1 SQVTM, CDR2 ANQGSEA. V lost 4 bases and J 9 bases, leaving 16 bases between the germline ends. Findings and caveats of the study: The similarity of naive, central memory and Treg TCRB repertoires appeared greater among patients than among healthy donors.

The sequencing input was central memory CD4+ T cells from blood. J is TRBJ2-7 and V is TRBV29-1, with D possibly being TRBD1 (6 bases). This sequence originates from a young woman in good health. DNA of the CDR3: TGCAGCGTTGTTGGGGCAGGGGAAGGGCAGTACTTC. Protein: CSVVGAGEGQYF.